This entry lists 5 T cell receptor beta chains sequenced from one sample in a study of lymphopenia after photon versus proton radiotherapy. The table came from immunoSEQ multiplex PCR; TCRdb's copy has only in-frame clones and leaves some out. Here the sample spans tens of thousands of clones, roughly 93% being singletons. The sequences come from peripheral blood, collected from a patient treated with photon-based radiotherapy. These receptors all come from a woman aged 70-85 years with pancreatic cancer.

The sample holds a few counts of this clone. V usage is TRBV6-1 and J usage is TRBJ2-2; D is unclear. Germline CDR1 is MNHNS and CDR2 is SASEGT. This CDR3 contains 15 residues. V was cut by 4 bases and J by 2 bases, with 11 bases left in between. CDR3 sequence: CASSVGHLNTGELFF. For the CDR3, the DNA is TGTGCCAGCAGTGTAGGGCACCTTAACACCGGGGAGCTGTTTTTT.

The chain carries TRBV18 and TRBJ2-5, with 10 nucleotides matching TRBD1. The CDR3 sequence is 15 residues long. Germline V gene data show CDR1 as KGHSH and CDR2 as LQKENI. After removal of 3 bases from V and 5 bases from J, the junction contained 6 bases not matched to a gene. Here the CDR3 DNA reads TGTGCCAGCTCACCGGGACAGGGGAACAGGGAGACCCAGTACTTC. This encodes CASSPGQGNRETQYF.

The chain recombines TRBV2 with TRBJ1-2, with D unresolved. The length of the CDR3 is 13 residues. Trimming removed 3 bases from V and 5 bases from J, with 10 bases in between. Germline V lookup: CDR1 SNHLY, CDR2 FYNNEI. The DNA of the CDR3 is TGTGCCAGCAGTGAGCCGACGGGATATGGCTACACCTTC. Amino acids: CASSEPTGYGYTF.

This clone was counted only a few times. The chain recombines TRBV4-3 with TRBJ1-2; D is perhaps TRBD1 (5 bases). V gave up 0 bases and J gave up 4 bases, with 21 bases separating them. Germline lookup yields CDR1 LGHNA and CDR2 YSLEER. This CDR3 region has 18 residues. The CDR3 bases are TGCGCCAGCAGCCAAGATATGAGTGGGTCTGACAGAGTCTATGGCTACACCTTC. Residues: CASSQDMSGSDRVYGYTF.

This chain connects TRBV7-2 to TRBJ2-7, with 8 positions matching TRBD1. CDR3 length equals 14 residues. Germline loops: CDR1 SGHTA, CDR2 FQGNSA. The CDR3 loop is CASSLNSRQGALIV. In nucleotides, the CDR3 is TGTGCCAGCAGCTTAAACAGTAGGCAGGGGGCGCTGATTGTC.